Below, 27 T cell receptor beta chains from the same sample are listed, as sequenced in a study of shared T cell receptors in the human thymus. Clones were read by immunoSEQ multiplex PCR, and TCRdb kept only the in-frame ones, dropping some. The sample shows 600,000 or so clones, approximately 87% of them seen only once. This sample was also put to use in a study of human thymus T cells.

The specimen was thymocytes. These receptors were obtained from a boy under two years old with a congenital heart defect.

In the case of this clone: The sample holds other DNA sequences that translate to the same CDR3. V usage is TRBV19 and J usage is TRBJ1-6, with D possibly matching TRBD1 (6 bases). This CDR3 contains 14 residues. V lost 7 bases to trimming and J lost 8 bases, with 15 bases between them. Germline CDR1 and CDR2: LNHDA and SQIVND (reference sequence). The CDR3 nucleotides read TGTGCCAGTAATCCCGGACAGAATCATTCACCCCTCCACTTT. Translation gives CASNPGQNHSPLHF.

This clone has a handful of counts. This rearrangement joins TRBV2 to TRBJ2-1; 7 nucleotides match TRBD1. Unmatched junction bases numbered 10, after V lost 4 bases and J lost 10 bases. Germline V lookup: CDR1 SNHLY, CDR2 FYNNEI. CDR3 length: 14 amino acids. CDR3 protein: CASSAGDSQEEQFF. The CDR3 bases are TGTGCCAGCAGTGCCGGGGACAGCCAAGAAGAGCAGTTCTTC.

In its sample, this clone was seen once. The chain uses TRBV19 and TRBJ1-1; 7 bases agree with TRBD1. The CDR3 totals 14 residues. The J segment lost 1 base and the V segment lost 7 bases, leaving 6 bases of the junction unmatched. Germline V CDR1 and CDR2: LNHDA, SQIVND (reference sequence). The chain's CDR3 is CASNPQGGNTEAFF. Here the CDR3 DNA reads TGTGCCAGTAACCCGCAGGGGGGGAACACTGAAGCTTTCTTT. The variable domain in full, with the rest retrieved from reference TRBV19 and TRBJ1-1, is DGGITQSPKYLFRKEGQNVTLSCEQNLNHDAMYWYRQDPGQGLRLIYYSQIVNDFQKGDIAEGYSVSREKKESFPLTVTSAQKNPTAFYLCASNPQGGNTEAFFGQGTRLTVV.

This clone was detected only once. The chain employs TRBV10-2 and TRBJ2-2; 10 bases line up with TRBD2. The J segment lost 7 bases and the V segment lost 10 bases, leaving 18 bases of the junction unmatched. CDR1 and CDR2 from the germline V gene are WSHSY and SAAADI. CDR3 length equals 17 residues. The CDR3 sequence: CATYGLADSPISGELFF. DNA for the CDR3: TGCGCCACCTACGGACTAGCGGATTCACCTATCAGCGGGGAGCTGTTTTTT.

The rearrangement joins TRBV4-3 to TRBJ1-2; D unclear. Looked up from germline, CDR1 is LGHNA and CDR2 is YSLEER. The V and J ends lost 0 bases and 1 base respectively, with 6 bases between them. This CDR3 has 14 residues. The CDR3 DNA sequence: TGCGCCAGCAGCCAAGATTCCGGTAACTATGGCTACACCTTC. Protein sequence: CASSQDSGNYGYTF.

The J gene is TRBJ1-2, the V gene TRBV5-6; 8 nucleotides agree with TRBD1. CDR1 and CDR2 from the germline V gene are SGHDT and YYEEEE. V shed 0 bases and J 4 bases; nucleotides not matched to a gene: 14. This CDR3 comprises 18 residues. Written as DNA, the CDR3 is TGTGCCAGCAGCTTGGGTCGGGACAGGAAAGGGCTCGGCTATGGCTACACCTTC. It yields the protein CASSLGRDRKGLGYGYTF. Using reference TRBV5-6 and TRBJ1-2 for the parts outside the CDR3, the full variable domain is DAGVTQSPTHLIKTRGQQVTLRCSPKSGHDTVSWYQQALGQGPQFIFQYYEEEERQRGNFPDRFSGHQFPNYSSELNVNALLLGDSALYLCASSLGRDRKGLGYGYTFGSGTRLTVV.

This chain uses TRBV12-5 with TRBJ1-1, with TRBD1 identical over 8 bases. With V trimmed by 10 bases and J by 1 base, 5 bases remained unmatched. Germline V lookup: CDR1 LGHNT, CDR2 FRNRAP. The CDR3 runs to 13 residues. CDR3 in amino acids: CAIGGQENTEAFF. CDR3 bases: TGTGCTATTGGGGGACAGGAGAACACTGAAGCTTTCTTT. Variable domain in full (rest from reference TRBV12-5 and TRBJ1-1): DARVTQTPRHKVTEMGQEVTMRCQPILGHNTVFWYRQTMMQGLELLAYFRNRAPLDDSGMPKDRFSAEMPDATLATLKIQPSEPRDSAVYFCAIGGQENTEAFFGQGTRLTVV.

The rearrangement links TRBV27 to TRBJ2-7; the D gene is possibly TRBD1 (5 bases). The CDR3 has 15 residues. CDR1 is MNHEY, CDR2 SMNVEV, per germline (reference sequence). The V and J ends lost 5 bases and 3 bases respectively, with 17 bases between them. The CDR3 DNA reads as TGTGCCAGCAGTCTCAACCAGGGTAGGGACTACGAGCAGTACTTC. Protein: CASSLNQGRDYEQYF.

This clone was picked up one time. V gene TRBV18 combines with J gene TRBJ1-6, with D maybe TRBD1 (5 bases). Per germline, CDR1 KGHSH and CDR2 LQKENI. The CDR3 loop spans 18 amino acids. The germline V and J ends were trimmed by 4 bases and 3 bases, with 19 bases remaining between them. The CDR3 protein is CASSLSGTIGNYNSPLHF. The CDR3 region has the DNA TGTGCCAGCTCACTGAGCGGGACCATAGGGAACTATAATTCACCCCTCCACTTT.

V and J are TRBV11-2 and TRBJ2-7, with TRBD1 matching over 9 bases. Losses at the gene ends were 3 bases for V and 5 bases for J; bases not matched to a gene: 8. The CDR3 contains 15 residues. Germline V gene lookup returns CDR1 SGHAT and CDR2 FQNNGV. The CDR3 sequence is CASSLPGQGTDEQYF. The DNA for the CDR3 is TGTGCCAGCAGCTTGCCGGGACAGGGTACCGACGAGCAGTACTTC.

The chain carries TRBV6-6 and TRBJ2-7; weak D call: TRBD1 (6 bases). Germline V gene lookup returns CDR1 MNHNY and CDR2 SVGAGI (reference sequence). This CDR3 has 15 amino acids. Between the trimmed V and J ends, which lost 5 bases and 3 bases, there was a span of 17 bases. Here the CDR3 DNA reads TGTGCCAGCAGTCACAGCGTACAGGGTCGCTACGAGCAGTACTTC. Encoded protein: CASSHSVQGRYEQYF.

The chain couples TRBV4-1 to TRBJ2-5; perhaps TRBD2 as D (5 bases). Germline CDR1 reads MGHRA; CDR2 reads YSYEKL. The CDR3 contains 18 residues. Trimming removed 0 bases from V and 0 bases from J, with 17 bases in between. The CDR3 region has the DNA TGCGCCAGCAGCCAAGAGCTAGCCGCGCCACGTTACCAAGAGACCCAGTACTTC. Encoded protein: CASSQELAAPRYQETQYF.

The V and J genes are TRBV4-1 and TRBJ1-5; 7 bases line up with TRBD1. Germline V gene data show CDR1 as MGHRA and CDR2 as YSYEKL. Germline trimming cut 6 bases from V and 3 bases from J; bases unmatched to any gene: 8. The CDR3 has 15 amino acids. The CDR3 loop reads CASRTDRDDNQPQHF. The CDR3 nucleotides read TGCGCCAGCAGAACTGACAGGGACGACAATCAGCCCCAGCATTTT.

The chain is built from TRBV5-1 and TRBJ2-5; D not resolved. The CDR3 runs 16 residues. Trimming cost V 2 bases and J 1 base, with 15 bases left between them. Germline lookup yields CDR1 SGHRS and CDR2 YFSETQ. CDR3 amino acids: CASSFPEATLQETQYF. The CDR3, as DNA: TGCGCCAGCAGCTTTCCCGAGGCCACTCTCCAAGAGACCCAGTACTTC.

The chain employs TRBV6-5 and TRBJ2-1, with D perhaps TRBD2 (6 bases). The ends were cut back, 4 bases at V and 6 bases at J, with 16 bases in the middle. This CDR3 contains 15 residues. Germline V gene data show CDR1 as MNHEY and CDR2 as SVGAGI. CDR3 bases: TGTGCCAGCAGTTCCCCCGGGACTCCAGTCAATGAGCAGTTCTTC. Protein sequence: CASSSPGTPVNEQFF.

The CDR3 DNA is TGTGCCTGGAGTGTACAAAGCTATGGCTACACCTTC. It translates to CAWSVQSYGYTF. The J gene is TRBJ1-2, the V gene TRBV30; D remains ambiguous. The CDR3 spans 12 residues. Trimming cost V 0 bases and J 4 bases, with 6 bases left between them. Germline CDR1 reads GTSNPN; CDR2 reads SVGIG (reference sequence).

The CDR3 spells CASSWAGSTEAFF. Here the CDR3 DNA reads TGTGCCAGCAGCTGGGCTGGGAGCACTGAAGCTTTCTTT. The V call is TRBV11-2, the J call TRBJ1-1; no clear D. V was pared by 4 bases and J by 4 bases, with 10 bases between. This CDR3 is built from 13 residues. Germline assignment: CDR1 SGHAT and CDR2 FQNNGV.

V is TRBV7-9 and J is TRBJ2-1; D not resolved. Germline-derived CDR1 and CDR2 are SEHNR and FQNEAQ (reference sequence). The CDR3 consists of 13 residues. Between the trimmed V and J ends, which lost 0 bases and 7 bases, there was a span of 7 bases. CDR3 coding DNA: TGTGCCAGCAGCTTAGCGGCCACAAATGAGCAGTTCTTC. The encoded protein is CASSLAATNEQFF.

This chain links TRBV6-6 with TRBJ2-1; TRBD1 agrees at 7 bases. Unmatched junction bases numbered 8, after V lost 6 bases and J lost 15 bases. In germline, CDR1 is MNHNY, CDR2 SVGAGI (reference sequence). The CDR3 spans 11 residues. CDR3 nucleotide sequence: TGTGCCAGCAGCCGACAGGGTTGGTGGTTCTTC. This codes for CASSRQGWWFF.

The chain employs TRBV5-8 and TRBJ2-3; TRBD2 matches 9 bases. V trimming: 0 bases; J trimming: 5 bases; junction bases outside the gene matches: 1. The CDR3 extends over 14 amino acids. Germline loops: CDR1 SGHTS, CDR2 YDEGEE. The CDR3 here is CASSLVAGVDTQYF. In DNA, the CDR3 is TGTGCCAGCAGCTTGGTAGCGGGAGTAGATACGCAGTATTTT.

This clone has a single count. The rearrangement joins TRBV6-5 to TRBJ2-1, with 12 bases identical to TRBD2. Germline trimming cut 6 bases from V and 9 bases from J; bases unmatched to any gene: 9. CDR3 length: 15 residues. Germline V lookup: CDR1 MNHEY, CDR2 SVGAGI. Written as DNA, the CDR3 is TGTGCCAGCAGCCTCAGGACTAGCGGGATTGGTGAGCAGTTCTTC. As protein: CASSLRTSGIGEQFF.

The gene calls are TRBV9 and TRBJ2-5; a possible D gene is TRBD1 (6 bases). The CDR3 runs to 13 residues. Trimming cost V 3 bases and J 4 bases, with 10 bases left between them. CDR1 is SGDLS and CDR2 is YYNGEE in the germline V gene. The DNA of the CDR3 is TGTGCCAGCAGCGACTTGGGGGCAGAGACCCAGTACTTC. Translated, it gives CASSDLGAETQYF. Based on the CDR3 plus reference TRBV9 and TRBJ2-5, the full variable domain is DSGVTQTPKHLITATGQRVTLRCSPRSGDLSVYWYQQSLDQGLQFLIQYYNGEERAKGNILERFSAQQFPDLHSELNLSSLELGDSALYFCASSDLGAETQYFGPGTRLLVL.

The DNA for the CDR3 is TGTGCCAGCAGCTTGGCATCGACGGAGGTCCGGGAAGCTAACTATGGCTACACCTTC. Amino acid sequence: CASSLASTEVREANYGYTF. The V and J genes are TRBV5-6 and TRBJ1-2; D gene unclear. Germline V lookup: CDR1 SGHDT, CDR2 YYEEEE. The V end lost 0 bases, the J end lost 0 bases, and 21 bases lay between the germline ends. The CDR3 covers 19 residues.

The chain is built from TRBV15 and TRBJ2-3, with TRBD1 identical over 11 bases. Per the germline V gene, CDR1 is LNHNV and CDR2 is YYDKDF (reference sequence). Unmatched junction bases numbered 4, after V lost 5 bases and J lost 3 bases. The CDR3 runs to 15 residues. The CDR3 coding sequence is TGTGCCACCAGCCCGGACAGGGGGCGGACAGATACGCAGTATTTT. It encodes CATSPDRGRTDTQYF.

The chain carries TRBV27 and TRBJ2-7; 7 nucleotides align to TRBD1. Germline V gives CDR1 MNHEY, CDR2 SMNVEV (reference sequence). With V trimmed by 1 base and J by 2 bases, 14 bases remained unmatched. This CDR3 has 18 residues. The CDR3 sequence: CASSLFPRGQGDPYEQYF. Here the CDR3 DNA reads TGTGCCAGCAGTTTATTCCCTCGCGGGCAGGGGGATCCCTACGAGCAGTACTTC.

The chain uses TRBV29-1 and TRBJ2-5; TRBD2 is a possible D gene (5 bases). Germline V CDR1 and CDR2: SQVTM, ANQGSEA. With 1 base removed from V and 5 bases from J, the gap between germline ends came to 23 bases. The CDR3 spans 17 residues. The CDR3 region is CSVEVVARESPLETQYF. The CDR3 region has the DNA TGCAGCGTTGAAGTAGTTGCGAGGGAATCACCATTGGAGACCCAGTACTTC. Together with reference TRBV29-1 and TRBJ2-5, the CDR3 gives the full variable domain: SAVISQKPSRDICQRGTSLTIQCQVDSQVTMMFWYRQQPGQSLTLIATANQGSEATYESGFVIDKFPISRPNLTFSTLTVSNMSPEDSSIYLCSVEVVARESPLETQYFGPGTRLLVL.

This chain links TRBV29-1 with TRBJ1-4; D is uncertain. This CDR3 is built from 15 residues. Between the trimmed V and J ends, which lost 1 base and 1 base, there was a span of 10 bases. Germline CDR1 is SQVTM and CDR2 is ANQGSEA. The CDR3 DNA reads TGCAGCGTTGAAGGGGTGGGAGGAACTAATGAAAAACTGTTTTTT. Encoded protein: CSVEGVGGTNEKLFF.